These T cell receptor beta chains were read from a single sample in a study of lymphopenia after photon versus proton radiotherapy. Sequencing used immunoSEQ multiplex PCR; TCRdb keeps in-frame clones, though not all of them. The data hold 20,000 to 25,000 clones, with 85% observed a single time. The sequencing used peripheral blood, collected from a patient treated with photon-based radiotherapy. These receptors were obtained from a man aged 55 to 70 with pancreatic cancer. CDR3s include the opening cysteine and the closing phenylalanine or tryptophan. A D gene is named only where the DNA matches it firmly. Clone size is not always given. Where it is, it says once, few, many or a class for expanded clones.

size: .
V: TRBV7-2
J: TRBJ2-7
D: TRBD1
DNA: TGTGCCAGCAGCAAGACAGGGGCCCCACATGAGCAGTACTTC
CDR3: CASSKTGAPHEQYF

size: .
V: TRBV6-1
J: TRBJ1-4
D: TRBD1
DNA: TGTGCGGGGTTGGGACAGAATAATGAAAAACTGTTTTTT
CDR3: CAGLGQNNEKLFF

size: few
V: TRBV7-3
J: TRBJ1-6
D: .
DNA: TGTGCCAGCAGCTTGGACAGAATTTCACCCCTCCACTTT
CDR3: CASSLDRISPLHF

size: .
V: TRBV19
J: TRBJ1-4
D: .
DNA: TGTGCCAGTAGTATTGGTGGCATCCCGTTGGGGACTAATGAAAAACTGTTTTTT
CDR3: CASSIGGIPLGTNEKLFF

size: .
V: TRBV15
J: TRBJ2-4
D: TRBD2
DNA: TGTGCCACCAGCAGGCTAGCGGGGGTAGCCAAAAACATTCAGTACTTC
CDR3: CATSRLAGVAKNIQYF

size: .
V: TRBV6-5
J: TRBJ1-1
D: .
DNA: TGTGCCAGCAGTTACGCTGGGGGGGCAGGAACTGAAGCTTTCTTT
CDR3: CASSYAGGAGTEAFF

size: few
V: TRBV5-1
J: TRBJ1-2
D: .
DNA: TGCGCCAGCAGCTTGGTTACAGGCAGCTACACCTTC
CDR3: CASSLVTGSYTF

size: .
V: TRBV2
J: TRBJ1-5
D: TRBD1
DNA: TGTGCCAGCACCTCAGCGACAGGGCGGGATCAGCCCCAGCATTTT
CDR3: CASTSATGRDQPQHF

size: .
V: TRBV25-1
J: TRBJ2-1
D: .
DNA: TGTGCCAGCAGTGAATTAGGAAACAATGAGCAGTTCTTC
CDR3: CASSELGNNEQFF

size: .
V: TRBV6-1
J: TRBJ2-5
D: TRBD2
DNA: TGTGCCAGCAGTGAAGTTTCCCTAGCGGGGGAGACCCAGTACTTC
CDR3: CASSEVSLAGETQYF

size: .
V: TRBV2
J: TRBJ2-1
D: .
DNA: TGTGCCAGCAGTGCCCAAGTAGCCTCCTACAATGAGCAGTTCTTC
CDR3: CASSAQVASYNEQFF

size: once
V: TRBV6-1
J: TRBJ1-1
D: TRBD1
DNA: TGTGCCAGCAGTTGGACAGGGGGGGAGACTGAAGCTTTCTTT
CDR3: CASSWTGGETEAFF

size: .
V: TRBV30
J: TRBJ2-7
D: .
DNA: TGTGCCTGGAGTGTAATTAGCGAGCAGTACTTC
CDR3: CAWSVISEQYF

size: .
V: TRBV5-8
J: TRBJ2-2
D: .
DNA: TGTGCCAGCAGCCTTCTGAGTAACACCGGGGAGCTGTTTTTT
CDR3: CASSLLSNTGELFF

size: .
V: TRBV10-2
J: TRBJ2-7
D: TRBD2
DNA: TGCGCCAGCAGATTAGCGGGGGGCTACGAGCAGTACTTC
CDR3: CASRLAGGYEQYF

size: .
V: TRBV19
J: TRBJ1-6
D: .
DNA: TGTGCCAGTAGGGACCTACGGGGCGGTCGTTCACCCCTCCACTTT
CDR3: CASRDLRGGRSPLHF

size: once
V: TRBV10-3
J: TRBJ1-1
D: .
DNA: TGTGCCATCAGTGAGTCAGGGGGTGGTGAAGCTTTCTTT
CDR3: CAISESGGGEAFF

size: .
V: TRBV10-1
J: TRBJ1-3
D: .
DNA: TGCGCCAGCAGTGAGAGAGCGGGTTGGTCTGGAAACACCATATATTTT
CDR3: CASSERAGWSGNTIYF

size: .
V: TRBV18
J: TRBJ1-1
D: .
DNA: TGTGCCAGCTCACCTTGGGAGCAGAACACTGAAGCTTTCTTT
CDR3: CASSPWEQNTEAFF

size: .
V: TRBV7-8
J: TRBJ1-5
D: TRBD1
DNA: TGTGCCAGCAGCTTAGAGAGGGGGCCTAGCAATCAGCCCCAGCATTTT
CDR3: CASSLERGPSNQPQHF

size: few
V: TRBV7-9
J: TRBJ1-3
D: .
DNA: TGTGCCAGCAGCCTCGGGACTCTAGGAAACACCATATATTTT
CDR3: CASSLGTLGNTIYF